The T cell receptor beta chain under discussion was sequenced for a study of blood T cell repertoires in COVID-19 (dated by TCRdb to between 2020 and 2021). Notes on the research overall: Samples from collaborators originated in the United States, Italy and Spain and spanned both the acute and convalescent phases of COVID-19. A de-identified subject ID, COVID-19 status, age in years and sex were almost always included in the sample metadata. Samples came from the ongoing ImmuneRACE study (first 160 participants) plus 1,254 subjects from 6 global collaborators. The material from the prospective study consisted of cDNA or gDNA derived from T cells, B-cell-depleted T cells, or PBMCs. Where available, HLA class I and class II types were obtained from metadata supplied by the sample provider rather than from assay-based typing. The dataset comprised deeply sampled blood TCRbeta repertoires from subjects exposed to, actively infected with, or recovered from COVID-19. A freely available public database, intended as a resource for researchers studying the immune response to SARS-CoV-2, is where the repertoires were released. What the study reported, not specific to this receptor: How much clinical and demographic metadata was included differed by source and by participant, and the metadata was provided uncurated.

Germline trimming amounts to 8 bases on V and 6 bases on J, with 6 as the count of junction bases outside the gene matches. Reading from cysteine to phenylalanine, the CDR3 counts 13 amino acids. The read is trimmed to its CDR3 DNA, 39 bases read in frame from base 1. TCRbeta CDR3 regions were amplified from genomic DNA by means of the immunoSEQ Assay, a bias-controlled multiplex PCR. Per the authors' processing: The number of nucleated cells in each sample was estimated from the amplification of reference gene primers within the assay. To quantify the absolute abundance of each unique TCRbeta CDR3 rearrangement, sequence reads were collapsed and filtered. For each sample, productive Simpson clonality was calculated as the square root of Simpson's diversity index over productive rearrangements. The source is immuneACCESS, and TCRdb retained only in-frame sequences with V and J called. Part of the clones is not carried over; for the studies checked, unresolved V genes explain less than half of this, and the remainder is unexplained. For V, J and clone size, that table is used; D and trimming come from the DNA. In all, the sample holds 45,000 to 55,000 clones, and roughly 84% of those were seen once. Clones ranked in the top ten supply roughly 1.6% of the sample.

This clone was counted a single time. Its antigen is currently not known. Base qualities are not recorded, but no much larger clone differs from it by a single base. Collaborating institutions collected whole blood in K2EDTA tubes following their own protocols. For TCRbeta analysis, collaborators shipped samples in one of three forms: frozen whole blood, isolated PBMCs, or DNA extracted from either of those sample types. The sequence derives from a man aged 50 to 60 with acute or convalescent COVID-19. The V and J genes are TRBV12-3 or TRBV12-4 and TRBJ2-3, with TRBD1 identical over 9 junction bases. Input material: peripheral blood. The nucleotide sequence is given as TGTGCCAGCTCCGGGACAGGGAGCGATACGCAGTATTTT. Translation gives CASSGTGSDTQYF.